This section outlines one TCR beta chain sequence together with its context. In the authors' workflow: Using reference gene primer amplification, nucleated cell counts were estimated. Sequenced by immunoSEQ multiplex PCR; TCRdb stores in-frame clones only, minus some. Clonal size and the V and J genes are those of that table, whereas D and trimming came from the DNA. The data hold about 270,000 clones, with around 90% observed a single time. The data stem from a study of blood T cell repertoires in COVID-19. Whole-study context: PBMCs, B-cell-depleted T cells, or T cells were the source of the cDNA or gDNA that made up the material.

V gave up 1 base and J gave up 4 bases; unmatched junction bases: 24. Germline assignment: CDR1 SGHRS and CDR2 YFSETQ. This CDR3 has 22 residues. Allocation to cohorts depended on clinical history reported by the participants. Sequenced: PBMCs or T cells enriched from blood (not recorded which). This chain uses TRBV5-1 with TRBJ1-4; 8 bases align to TRBD1. The TCR sequence derives from a man in his forties who had been exposed to COVID-19. CDR3 bases: TGCGCCAGCAGCTTGATCTCCTCAGGGGGCGAAAAGGATTACTATCATAATGAAAAACTGTTTTTT. Its protein product is CASSLISSGGEKDYYHNEKLFF.